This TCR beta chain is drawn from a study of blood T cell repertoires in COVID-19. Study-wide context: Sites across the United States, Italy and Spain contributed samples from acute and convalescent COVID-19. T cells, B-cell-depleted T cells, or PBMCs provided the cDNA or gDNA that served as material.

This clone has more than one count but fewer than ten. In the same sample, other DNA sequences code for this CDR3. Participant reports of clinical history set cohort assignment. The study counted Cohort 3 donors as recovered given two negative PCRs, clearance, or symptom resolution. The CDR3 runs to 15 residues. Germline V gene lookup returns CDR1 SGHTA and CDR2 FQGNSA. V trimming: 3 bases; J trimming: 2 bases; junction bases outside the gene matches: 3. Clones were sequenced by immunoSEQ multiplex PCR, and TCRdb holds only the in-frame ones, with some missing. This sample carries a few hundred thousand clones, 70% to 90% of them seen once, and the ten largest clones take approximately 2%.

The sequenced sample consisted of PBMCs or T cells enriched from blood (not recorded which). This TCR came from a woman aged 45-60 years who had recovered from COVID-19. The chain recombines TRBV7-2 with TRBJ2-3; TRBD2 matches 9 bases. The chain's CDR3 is CASSFASGNTDTQYF. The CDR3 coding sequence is TGTGCCAGCAGCTTCGCTAGCGGGAACACAGATACGCAGTATTTT.